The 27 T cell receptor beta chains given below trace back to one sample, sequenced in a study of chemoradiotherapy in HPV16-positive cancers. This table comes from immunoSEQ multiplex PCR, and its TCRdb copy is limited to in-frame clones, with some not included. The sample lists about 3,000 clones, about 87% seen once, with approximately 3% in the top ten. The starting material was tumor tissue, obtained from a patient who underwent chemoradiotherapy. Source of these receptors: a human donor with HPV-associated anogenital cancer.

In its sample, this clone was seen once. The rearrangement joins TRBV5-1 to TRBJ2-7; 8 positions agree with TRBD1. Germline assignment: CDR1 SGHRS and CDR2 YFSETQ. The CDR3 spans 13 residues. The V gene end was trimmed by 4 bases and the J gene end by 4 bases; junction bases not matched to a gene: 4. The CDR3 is CASSVDRVYEQYF. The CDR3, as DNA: TGCGCCAGCAGCGTGGACAGGGTTTACGAGCAGTACTTC.

The CDR3 DNA reads TGTGCCAGCAGCCCCGTTGGGAGAGAGACCCAGTACTTC. Translating it yields CASSPVGRETQYF. V is TRBV7-6 and J is TRBJ2-5; D perhaps matches TRBD2 (5 bases). The CDR3 consists of 13 residues. V was pared by 5 bases and J by 4 bases, with 11 bases between. Germline V lookup: CDR1 SGHVS, CDR2 FNYEAQ.

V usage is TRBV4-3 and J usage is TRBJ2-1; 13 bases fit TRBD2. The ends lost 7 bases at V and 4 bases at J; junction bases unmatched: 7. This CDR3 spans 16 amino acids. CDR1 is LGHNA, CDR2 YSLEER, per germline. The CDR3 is CASTRLAGGSYNEQFF. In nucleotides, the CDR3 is TGCGCCAGCACCAGACTAGCGGGGGGTTCTTACAATGAGCAGTTCTTC.

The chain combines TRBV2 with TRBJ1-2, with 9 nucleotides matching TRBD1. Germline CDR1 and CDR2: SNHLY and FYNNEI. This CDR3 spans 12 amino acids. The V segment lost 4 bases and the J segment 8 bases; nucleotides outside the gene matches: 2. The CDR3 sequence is CASSGQGVGYTF. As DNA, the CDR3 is TGTGCCAGCAGTGGACAGGGGGTGGGCTACACCTTC.

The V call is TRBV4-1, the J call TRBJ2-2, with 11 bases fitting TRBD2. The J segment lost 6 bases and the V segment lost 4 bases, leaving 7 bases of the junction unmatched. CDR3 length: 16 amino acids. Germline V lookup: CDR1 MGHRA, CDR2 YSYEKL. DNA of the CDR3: TGCGCCAGCAGCCCCGATAGCGGGAGGGCCCCCGGGGAGCTGTTTTTT. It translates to CASSPDSGRAPGELFF.

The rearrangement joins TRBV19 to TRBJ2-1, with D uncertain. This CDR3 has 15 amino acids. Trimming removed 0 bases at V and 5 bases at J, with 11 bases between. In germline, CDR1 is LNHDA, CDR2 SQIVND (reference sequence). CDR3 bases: TGTGCCAGTAGTATAGATCCCAGTTCCCACAATGAGCAGTTCTTC. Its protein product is CASSIDPSSHNEQFF.

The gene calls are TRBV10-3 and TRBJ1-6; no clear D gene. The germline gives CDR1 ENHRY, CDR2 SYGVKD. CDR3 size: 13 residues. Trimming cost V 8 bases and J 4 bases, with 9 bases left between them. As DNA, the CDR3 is TGTGCCATCGCCAGAGCATATAATTCACCCCTCCACTTT. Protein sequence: CAIARAYNSPLHF.

CDR3 sequence: CASTPGGRYTGELFF. The CDR3 nucleotides read TGTGCCAGTACCCCGGGAGGACGGTACACCGGGGAGCTGTTTTTT. The V call is TRBV19, the J call TRBJ2-2, with 7 bases fitting TRBD2. The germline gives CDR1 LNHDA, CDR2 SQIVND (reference sequence). The trim removed 7 bases at V and 3 bases at J, leaving 8 bases unmatched. This CDR3 has 15 amino acids. The full variable domain, its missing parts supplied by reference TRBV19 and TRBJ2-2, is DGGITQSPKYLFRKEGQNVTLSCEQNLNHDAMYWYRQDPGQGLRLIYYSQIVNDFQKGDIAEGYSVSREKKESFPLTVTSAQKNPTAFYLCASTPGGRYTGELFFGEGSRLTVL.

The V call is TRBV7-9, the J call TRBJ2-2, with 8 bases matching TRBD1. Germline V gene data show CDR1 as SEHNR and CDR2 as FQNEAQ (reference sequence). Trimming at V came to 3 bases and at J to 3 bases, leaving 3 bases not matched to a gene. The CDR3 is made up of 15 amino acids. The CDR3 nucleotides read TGTGCCAGCAGCTTGGGGACAGGTGACACCGGGGAGCTGTTTTTT. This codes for CASSLGTGDTGELFF.

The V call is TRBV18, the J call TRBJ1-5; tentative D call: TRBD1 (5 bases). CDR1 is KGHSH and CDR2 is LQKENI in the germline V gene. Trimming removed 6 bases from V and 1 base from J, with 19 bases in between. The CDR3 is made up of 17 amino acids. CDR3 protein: CASSSVMGRQSNQPQHF. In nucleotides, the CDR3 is TGTGCCAGCTCTTCTGTTATGGGGAGACAGAGCAATCAGCCCCAGCATTTT.

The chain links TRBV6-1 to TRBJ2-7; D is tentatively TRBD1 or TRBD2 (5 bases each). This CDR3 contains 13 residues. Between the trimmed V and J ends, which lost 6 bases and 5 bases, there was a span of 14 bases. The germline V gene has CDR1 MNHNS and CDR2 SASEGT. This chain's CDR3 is CASRGVGTHEQYF. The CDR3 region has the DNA TGTGCCAGCAGAGGGGTGGGGACCCACGAGCAGTACTTC.

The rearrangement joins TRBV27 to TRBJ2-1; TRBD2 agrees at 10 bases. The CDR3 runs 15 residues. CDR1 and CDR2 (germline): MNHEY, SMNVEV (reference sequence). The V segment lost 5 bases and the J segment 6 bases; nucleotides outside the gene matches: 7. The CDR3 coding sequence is TGTGCCAGCAGTCTAGCGGGAGTTGGAGTCAATGAGCAGTTCTTC. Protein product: CASSLAGVGVNEQFF.

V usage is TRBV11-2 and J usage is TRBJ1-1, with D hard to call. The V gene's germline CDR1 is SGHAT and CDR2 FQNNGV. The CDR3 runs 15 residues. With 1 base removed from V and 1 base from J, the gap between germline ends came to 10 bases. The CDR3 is CASSLAYRQNTEAFF. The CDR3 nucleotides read TGTGCCAGCAGCTTAGCCTATCGACAGAACACTGAAGCTTTCTTT.

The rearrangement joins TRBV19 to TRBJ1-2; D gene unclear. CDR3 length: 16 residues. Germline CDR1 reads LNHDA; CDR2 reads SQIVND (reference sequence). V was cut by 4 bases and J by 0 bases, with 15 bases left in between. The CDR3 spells CASSTLARLSNYGYTF. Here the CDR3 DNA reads TGTGCCAGTAGTACTTTAGCTCGTTTATCTAACTATGGCTACACCTTC.

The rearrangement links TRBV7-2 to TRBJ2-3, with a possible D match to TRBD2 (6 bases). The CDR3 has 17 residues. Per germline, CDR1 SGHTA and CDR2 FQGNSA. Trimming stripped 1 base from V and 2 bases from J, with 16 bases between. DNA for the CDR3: TGTGCCAGCAGCTTAGAGTTGGGGGGACTCCCCACAGATACGCAGTATTTT. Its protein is CASSLELGGLPTDTQYF.

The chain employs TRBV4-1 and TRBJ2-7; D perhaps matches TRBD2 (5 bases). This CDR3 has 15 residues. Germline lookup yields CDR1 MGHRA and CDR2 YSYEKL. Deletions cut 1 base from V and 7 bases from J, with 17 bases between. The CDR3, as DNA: TGCGCCAGCAGCCAAGTTCCATCAGGTACGGGGGAGCAGTACTTC. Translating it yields CASSQVPSGTGEQYF.

The CDR3 DNA reads TGCGCCAGCAGCCAAGCTAACTCTGGAAACACCATATATTTT. Translating it yields CASSQANSGNTIYF. The rearrangement links TRBV4-3 to TRBJ1-3, with unresolved D. The CDR3 loop spans 14 amino acids. The V gene's germline CDR1 is LGHNA and CDR2 YSLEER. Trimming cost V 1 base and J 0 bases, with 4 bases left between them.

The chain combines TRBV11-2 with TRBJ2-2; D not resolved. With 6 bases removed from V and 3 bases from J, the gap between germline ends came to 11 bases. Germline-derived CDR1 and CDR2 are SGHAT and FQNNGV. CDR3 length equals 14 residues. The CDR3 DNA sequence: TGTGCCAGCAGGCCAAGAGCGTACACCGGGGAGCTGTTTTTT. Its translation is CASRPRAYTGELFF.

CDR3 residues: CSVVSPNYGYTF. The CDR3 DNA is TGCAGCGTTGTAAGCCCTAACTATGGCTACACCTTC. The chain employs TRBV29-1 and TRBJ1-2; D not resolved. The germline gives CDR1 SQVTM, CDR2 ANQGSEA. The CDR3 has 12 residues. Trimming pared 4 bases from V and 0 bases from J, leaving 6 bases between. Drawing the rest from reference TRBV29-1 and TRBJ1-2, the complete variable domain is SAVISQKPSRDICQRGTSLTIQCQVDSQVTMMFWYRQQPGQSLTLIATANQGSEATYESGFVIDKFPISRPNLTFSTLTVSNMSPEDSSIYLCSVVSPNYGYTFGSGTRLTVV.

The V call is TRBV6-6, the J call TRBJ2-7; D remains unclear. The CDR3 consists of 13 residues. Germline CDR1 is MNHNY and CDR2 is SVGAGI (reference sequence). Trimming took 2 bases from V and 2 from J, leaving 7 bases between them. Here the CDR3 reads CASSYVQTYEQYF. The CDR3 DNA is TGTGCCAGCAGTTACGTACAGACCTACGAGCAGTACTTC.

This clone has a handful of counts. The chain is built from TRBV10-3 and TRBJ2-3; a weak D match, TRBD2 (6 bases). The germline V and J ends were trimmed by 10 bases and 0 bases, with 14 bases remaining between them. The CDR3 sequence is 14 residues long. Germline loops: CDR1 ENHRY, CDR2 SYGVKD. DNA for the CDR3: TGTGCCAGTTCCCCGGGGGTGAGCACAGATACGCAGTATTTT. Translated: CASSPGVSTDTQYF.

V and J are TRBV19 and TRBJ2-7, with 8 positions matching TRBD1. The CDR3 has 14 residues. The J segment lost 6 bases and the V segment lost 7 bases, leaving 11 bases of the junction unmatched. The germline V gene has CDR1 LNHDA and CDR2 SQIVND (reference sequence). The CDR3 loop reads CASNSGQEIPEQYF. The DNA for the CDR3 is TGTGCCAGTAACTCGGGACAGGAGATTCCCGAGCAGTACTTC.

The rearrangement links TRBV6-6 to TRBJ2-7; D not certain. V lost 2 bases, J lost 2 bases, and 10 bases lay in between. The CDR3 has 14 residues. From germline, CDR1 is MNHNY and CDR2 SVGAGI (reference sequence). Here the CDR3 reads CASSYTQIPYEQYF. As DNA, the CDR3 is TGTGCCAGCAGTTACACACAAATCCCCTACGAGCAGTACTTC.

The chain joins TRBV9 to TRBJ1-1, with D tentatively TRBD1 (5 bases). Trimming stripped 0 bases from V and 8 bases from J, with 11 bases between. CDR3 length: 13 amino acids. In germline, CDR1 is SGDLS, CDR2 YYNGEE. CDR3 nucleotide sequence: TGTGCCAGCAGCGTAGCTGTTGGGACCGAAGCTTTCTTT. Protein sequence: CASSVAVGTEAFF.

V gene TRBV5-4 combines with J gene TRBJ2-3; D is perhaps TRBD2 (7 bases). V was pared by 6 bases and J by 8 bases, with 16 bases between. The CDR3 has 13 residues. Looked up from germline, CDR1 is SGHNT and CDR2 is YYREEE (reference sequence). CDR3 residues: CASKASGRGTQYF. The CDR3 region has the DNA TGTGCCAGCAAGGCTAGCGGCAGGGGTACGCAGTATTTT.

This chain's CDR3 is CASSERTGKETQYF. In DNA, the CDR3 is TGTGCCAGCAGTGAGCGGACAGGGAAAGAGACCCAGTACTTC. The chain combines TRBV6-1 with TRBJ2-5, with 8 bases lining up with TRBD1. The V gene end was trimmed by 3 bases and the J gene end by 3 bases; junction bases not matched to a gene: 3. CDR1 and CDR2 from the germline V gene are MNHNS and SASEGT. The CDR3 is 14 amino acids.

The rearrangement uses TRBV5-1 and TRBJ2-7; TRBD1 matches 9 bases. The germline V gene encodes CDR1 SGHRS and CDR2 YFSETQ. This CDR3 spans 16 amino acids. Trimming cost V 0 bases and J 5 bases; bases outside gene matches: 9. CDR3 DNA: TGCGCCAGCAGCTTGGCGGGGGGACAGGGTGATCACGAGCAGTACTTC. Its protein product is CASSLAGGQGDHEQYF.